Each of the 13 T cell receptor beta chains below was sequenced from the same sample in a study of T cells after somatic rescue of genetic block. Sequencing used immunoSEQ multiplex PCR; TCRdb keeps in-frame clones, though not all of them. The data show 110,000 or so clones, about nine tenths seen once. Sequencing was carried out using peripheral blood mononuclear cells (PBMCs). The receptors were sampled from a woman under 30.

This rearrangement joins TRBV7-8 to TRBJ2-2; 9 bases agree with TRBD1. The CDR3 loop spans 14 amino acids. The J segment lost 6 bases and the V segment lost 5 bases, leaving 4 bases of the junction unmatched. Looked up from germline, CDR1 is SGHVS and CDR2 is FQNEAQ. DNA of the CDR3: TGTGCCAGCAGCACCCGACAGGGGGCCGGGGAGCTGTTTTTT. This sequence encodes CASSTRQGAGELFF.

The V gene is TRBV9, the J gene TRBJ1-1, with TRBD1 matching over 8 bases. CDR1 SGDLS and CDR2 YYNGEE come from the germline V gene. The CDR3 totals 16 residues. The V and J ends lost 0 bases and 3 bases, in that order; junction bases with no gene match: 7. CDR3 loop: CASSVVDRGGDTEAFF. In nucleotides, the CDR3 is TGTGCCAGCAGCGTAGTCGACAGGGGAGGAGACACTGAAGCTTTCTTT.

The chain combines TRBV27 with TRBJ2-7, with 9 bases identical to TRBD1. In germline, CDR1 is MNHEY, CDR2 SMNVEV (reference sequence). Germline trimming cut 6 bases from V and 3 bases from J; bases unmatched to any gene: 6. The CDR3 runs 14 residues. CDR3 DNA sequence: TGTGCCAGCAGCCATGGACAGGGGAGCTACGAGCAGTACTTC. Translation gives CASSHGQGSYEQYF.

This clone has a single count. The CDR3 coding sequence is TGCGCCAGCAGCTTGGGACAGGGGGAACACCAAGAGACCCAGTACTTC. It translates to CASSLGQGEHQETQYF. The chain has TRBV5-1 and TRBJ2-5; 9 bases fit TRBD1. Unmatched junction bases numbered 3, after V lost 0 bases and J lost 0 bases. This CDR3 has 16 amino acids. Germline V gene lookup returns CDR1 SGHRS and CDR2 YFSETQ.

As DNA, the CDR3 is TGTGCCAGCACGGACAGCGGGACAGGGAGGGAAAAACTGTTTTTT. It codes for CASTDSGTGREKLFF. The genes are TRBV2 and TRBJ1-4, with TRBD1 matching 9 bases. V shed 7 bases and J 8 bases; nucleotides not matched to a gene: 11. The CDR3 loop spans 15 amino acids. Germline CDR1 SNHLY, CDR2 FYNNEI.

V is TRBV11-2 and J is TRBJ2-7, with a tentative D call TRBD2 (6 bases). Germline V gene data show CDR1 as SGHAT and CDR2 as FQNNGV. The CDR3 is 18 residues long. V was shortened by 1 base and J by 1 base, with 20 bases between the two germline ends. In DNA, the CDR3 is TGTGCCAGCAGCTTAGCCCTGGGACTGCAGGCGGAATCCTACGAGCAGTACTTC. Amino acid sequence: CASSLALGLQAESYEQYF.

V is TRBV4-2 and J is TRBJ1-5; no reliable D call. CDR3 size: 15 residues. Trimming shortened V by 1 base and J by 3 bases, and 10 bases separated the two germline ends. Germline V gives CDR1 LGHNA, CDR2 YNFKEQ. Here the CDR3 DNA reads TGTGCCAGCAGCCAAGCAAGCGATCCCAATCAGCCCCAGCATTTT. As protein: CASSQASDPNQPQHF.

V gene TRBV5-6 combines with J gene TRBJ2-1, with 10 bases matching TRBD2. J gave up 5 bases and V 5 bases, and 13 bases lay outside the gene matches. This CDR3 is built from 17 residues. The germline CDR1 and CDR2 sequences are SGHDT and YYEEEE. CDR3 protein: CASSFPRSGGANNEQFF. The CDR3 bases are TGTGCCAGCAGTTTTCCCCGGAGCGGGGGGGCAAACAATGAGCAGTTCTTC.

The chain joins TRBV5-1 to TRBJ1-2, with D unclear. Germline V gives CDR1 SGHRS, CDR2 YFSETQ. The V end was cut by 4 bases, the J end by 8 bases, with 18 bases between. The CDR3 consists of 14 residues. The CDR3 DNA is TGCGCCAGCAGCCCTGACAATAGGGTTTGGGGCTACACCTTC. This sequence encodes CASSPDNRVWGYTF.

The V call is TRBV5-1, the J call TRBJ1-2; D ambiguous. The germline CDR1 and CDR2 sequences are SGHRS and YFSETQ. The V gene lost 4 bases and the J gene lost 8 bases, with 18 bases spanning the gap. The CDR3 is 14 residues long. The CDR3 is CASSKFDRAEGYTF. CDR3 nucleotides: TGCGCCAGCAGCAAATTCGACCGGGCCGAGGGCTACACCTTC.

The V and J genes are TRBV9 and TRBJ2-3; D is uncertain. Germline-derived CDR1 and CDR2 are SGDLS and YYNGEE. This CDR3 has 12 residues. The V gene lost 0 bases and the J gene lost 4 bases, with 3 bases spanning the gap. The CDR3 nucleotides are TGTGCCAGCAGCGTAGATTCAGATACGCAGTATTTT. This codes for CASSVDSDTQYF.

The V and J genes are TRBV5-6 and TRBJ2-2; D unresolved. Germline V gene lookup returns CDR1 SGHDT and CDR2 YYEEEE. Trimming cost V 0 bases and J 3 bases, with 9 bases left between them. This CDR3 is built from 15 residues. The CDR3 region is CASSLGREDTGELFF. CDR3 sequence (DNA): TGTGCCAGCAGCTTGGGAAGGGAAGACACCGGGGAGCTGTTTTTT.

The chain uses TRBV6-6 and TRBJ2-3; 8 bases are shared with TRBD2. CDR3 length equals 15 residues. Germline-derived CDR1 and CDR2 are MNHNY and SVGAGI (reference sequence). The V segment lost 10 bases and the J segment 6 bases; nucleotides outside the gene matches: 15. CDR3 coding DNA: TGTGCCATCCAAGCGGGGGCGACGATCCGGGATACGCAGTATTTT. It translates to CAIQAGATIRDTQYF.